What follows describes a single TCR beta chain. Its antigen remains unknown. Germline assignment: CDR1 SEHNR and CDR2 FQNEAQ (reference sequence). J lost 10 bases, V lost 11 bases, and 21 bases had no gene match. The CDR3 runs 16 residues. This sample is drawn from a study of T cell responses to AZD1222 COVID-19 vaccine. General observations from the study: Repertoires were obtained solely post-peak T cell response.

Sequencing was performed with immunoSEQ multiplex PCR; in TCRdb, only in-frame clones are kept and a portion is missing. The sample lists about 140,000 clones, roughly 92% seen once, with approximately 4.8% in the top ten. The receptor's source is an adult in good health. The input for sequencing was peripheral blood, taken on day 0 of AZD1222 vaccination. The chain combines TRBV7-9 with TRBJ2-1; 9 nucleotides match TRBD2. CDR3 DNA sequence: TGTGCCTCCTGTCCGGGGACGTGCGGGGGGGCTCGGGAGCAGTTCTTC. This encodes CASCPGTCGGAREQFF.